This T cell receptor beta chain was captured by sequencing in a study of cytomegalovirus exposure and HLA in healthy donors. About the research overall: Out of 150 million to 200 million T cells, an earlier analysis found 117 million unique TCR beta sequences in total. Findings and limits, study-wide: Among TCR beta chains, those listed as cytomegalovirus-associated numbered roughly 150.

To note about this clone: Its target is unknown.

At the time of sampling, donors were nominally healthy, though unrecorded immune exposures were likely. The PCR made use of 60 Vbeta and 13 Jbeta primers. TCRdb's copy holds only in-frame clones and misses some; the assay was immunoSEQ multiplex PCR. The data hold 200,000 to 300,000 clones, with over 80% observed a single time. Germline CDR1 and CDR2: SGHRS and YFSETQ. This CDR3 has 15 amino acids. The V and J ends lost 2 bases and 7 bases respectively, with 13 bases between them. This chain uses TRBV5-1 with TRBJ1-6; tentative D call: TRBD1 (6 bases). The clonotype comes from a woman aged 40-49 years in good health and CMV-seropositive. The sample was PBMCs. The CDR3 loop reads CASSLQGGKNSPLHF. The CDR3 coding sequence is TGCGCCAGCAGCTTACAGGGTGGGAAAAATTCACCCCTCCACTTT.